This TCR beta chain is from a study of shared clonotypes between healthy human individuals. Study information: Two women and a few men aged 18 to 49 made up the donors. Three CD4 naive, three CD4 memory, two CD8 naive and one CD8 memory plate were used per donor. Findings and caveats of the study: Rarefaction gave evidence that sorted-subset sequencing remained incomplete despite large depth. Clonotypes not shared had lower generation probabilities than those common to all four donors.

As for this clone: Its cognate antigen is unknown.

Generated by immunoSEQ multiplex PCR, the TCRdb table keeps only in-frame clones and is missing some. The sample yields about 680,000 clones, around 73% seen once. The CDR3 loop spans 16 amino acids. CDR1 MDHEN and CDR2 SYDVKM come from the germline V gene. The ends lost 6 bases at V and 6 bases at J; junction bases unmatched: 12. The sequencing input was memory CD4+ T cells sorted from blood. Subset reported: CD45RA-negative fraction. This TCR came from a woman in her thirties in good health. The chain is built from TRBV28 and TRBJ2-3, with TRBD2 matching 10 bases. The CDR3, as DNA: TGTGCCAGCAGGGGATTAGCGGGAGGAATAGGGGATACGCAGTATTTT. It specifies CASRGLAGGIGDTQYF.